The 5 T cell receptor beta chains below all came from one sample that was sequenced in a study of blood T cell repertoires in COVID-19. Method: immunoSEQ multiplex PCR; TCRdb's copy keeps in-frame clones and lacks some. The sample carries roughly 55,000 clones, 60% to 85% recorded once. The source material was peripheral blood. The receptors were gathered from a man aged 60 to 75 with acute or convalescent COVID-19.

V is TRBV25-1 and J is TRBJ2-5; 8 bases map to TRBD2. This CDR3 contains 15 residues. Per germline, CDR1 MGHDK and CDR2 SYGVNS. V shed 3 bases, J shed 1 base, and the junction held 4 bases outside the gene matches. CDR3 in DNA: TGTGCCAGCAGTGATCCCGGGACTAGCCAAGAGACCCAGTACTTC. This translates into CASSDPGTSQETQYF.

In DNA, the CDR3 is TGCGCCAGCAGCTTGGCCACGGCCTACGAGCAGTACTTC. The encoded protein is CASSLATAYEQYF. This chain uses TRBV5-1 with TRBJ2-7; the D is unclear. This CDR3 region has 13 residues. Germline V lookup: CDR1 SGHRS, CDR2 YFSETQ. Trimming cost V 0 bases and J 2 bases, with 6 bases left between them.

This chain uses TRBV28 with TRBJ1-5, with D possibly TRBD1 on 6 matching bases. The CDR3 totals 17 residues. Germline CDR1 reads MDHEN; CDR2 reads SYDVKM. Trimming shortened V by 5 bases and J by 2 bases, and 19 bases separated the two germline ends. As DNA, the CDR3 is TGTGCCAGCAGTCAGAACAGGGACACCTGGGGCAATCAGCCCCAGCATTTT. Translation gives CASSQNRDTWGNQPQHF.

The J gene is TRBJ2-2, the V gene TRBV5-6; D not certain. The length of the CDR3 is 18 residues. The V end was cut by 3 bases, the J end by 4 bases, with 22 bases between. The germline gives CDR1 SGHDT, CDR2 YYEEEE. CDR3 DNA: TGTGCCAGCAGCTCGTTAGTAGGCGGAACCGATATCACCGGGGAGCTGTTTTTT. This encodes CASSSLVGGTDITGELFF.

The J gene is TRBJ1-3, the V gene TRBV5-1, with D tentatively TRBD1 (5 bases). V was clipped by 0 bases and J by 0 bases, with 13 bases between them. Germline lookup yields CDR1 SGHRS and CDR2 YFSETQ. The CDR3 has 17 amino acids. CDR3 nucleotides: TGCGCCAGCAGCTTGGCCATAACAGGCGACTCTGGAAACACCATATATTTT. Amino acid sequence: CASSLAITGDSGNTIYF. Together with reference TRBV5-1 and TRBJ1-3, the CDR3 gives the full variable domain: KAGVTQTPRYLIKTRGQQVTLSCSPISGHRSVSWYQQTPGQGLQFLFEYFSETQRNKGNFPGRFSGRQFSNSRSEMNVSTLELGDSALYLCASSLAITGDSGNTIYFGEGSWLTVV.